This T cell receptor (beta chain) came from a study of human T cells and chemical hapten exposure. Study-level points and caveats: Significantly greater numbers of large CDR3 similarity clusters came from expanded TCRs than from controls.

Each CDR3 protein is one row after TCRdb ran MiXCR on the RACE reads. Of 50,000 to 65,000 distinct CDR3 sequences listed, around 7% were seen once; the top ten hold 1.5% to 2%. Time point noted: pre-sensitization, week 0. The sample's treatment: therapeutic diphenylcyclopropenone sensitization with weekly scalp DPC. Patients had alopecia, were aged 18 to 70, and were not pregnant. Unfractionated whole blood yielded the extracted total RNA. This clonotype was seen at least ten times. Its specificity is unknown. The germline CDR1 and CDR2 sequences are DFQATT and SNEGSKA (reference sequence). Trimming removed 2 bases from V and 6 bases from J; junction bases left unmatched: 13. The CDR3 runs to 15 residues.

The receptor's source is a woman in her twenties or thirties with alopecia areata. Some clones in this sample may be carry-over from other donors' samples. The sample was whole blood, taken in connection with sensitization to the hapten diphenylcyclopropenone (DPC). The V call is TRBV20-1, the J call TRBJ2-7; 7 nucleotides line up with TRBD1. The CDR3: CSARLPTGTAVEQYF. CDR3 DNA sequence: TGCAGTGCTAGACTCCCTACCGGGACAGCGGTCGAGCAGTACTTC.